Listed below are T cell receptor beta chains from one sample, sequenced in a study of T cells expressing NK-cell markers. TCRdb re-called the 5' RACE reads and gives one entry per CDR3 protein, without DNA. This sample's clone table lists 550,000 to 600,000 distinct CDR3 sequences. The sequencing input was blood T cells: a sorted CD56 or NKG2C T cell subset, CD4+ or CD8+ T cells, or bulk PBMC T cells (not recorded which). These receptors originate from a young man in good health. CDR3s include the opening cysteine and the closing phenylalanine or tryptophan.

V gene	CDR3 length	J gene	CDR3 protein
TRBV20-1	14	TRBJ2-1	CSARPEGGYNEQFF
TRBV2	15	TRBJ1-5	CASSELGGGNQPQHF
TRBV18	13	TRBJ2-3	CASSPHSTDTQYF
TRBV10-3	15	TRBJ2-2	CAISAEVLNTGELFF
TRBV4-1	13	TRBJ1-3	CASSQLGGNTIYF
TRBV12-3/TRBV12-4	14	TRBJ2-1	CASGIAGGNNEQFF
TRBV11-2	15	TRBJ1-6	CASSSFNRETSPLHF
TRBV7-9	15	TRBJ1-5	CASSSWTAVNQPQHF
TRBV7-8	14	TRBJ2-3	CASSSMTIRDTQYF
TRBV28	16	TRBJ2-5	CASSPLTGGGRETQYF
TRBV28	13	TRBJ2-7	CASRLPGILEQYF
TRBV6-2/TRBV6-3	17	TRBJ2-1	CASSYSRTSGRGQEQFF
TRBV7-2	14	TRBJ1-2	CASSRRTEELSYTF
TRBV20-1	16	TRBJ2-7	CSAMPLGLAGTYEQYF
TRBV9	15	TRBJ2-7	CASSVGREGPYEQYF
TRBV20-1	16	TRBJ2-7	CSASGGLALTPYEQYF
TRBV7-9	15	TRBJ2-7	CASSLERTSGAWQYF
TRBV5-1	17	TRBJ2-1	CASSLEGTSGRRNEQFF
TRBV5-6	16	TRBJ1-5	CASSLGAGAANQPQHF
TRBV12-3/TRBV12-4	17	TRBJ2-1	CASSPPPPGGAYNEQFF
TRBV11-2	13	TRBJ2-7	CASSSFAYYEQYF
TRBV29-1	12	TRBJ1-1	CSVRGVDTEAFF
TRBV4-2	16	TRBJ2-3	CASSQGEGAGTDTQYF
TRBV12-3/TRBV12-4	14	TRBJ2-1	CASTWEGIYNEQFF
TRBV29-1	16	TRBJ2-1	CSVEGLPVGDYNEQFF
TRBV5-5	16	TRBJ1-2	CASRYTETARGGGYTF
TRBV5-1	16	TRBJ2-2	CASSDPTSGTTGELFF
TRBV5-1	14	TRBJ1-2	CASSLGQTTDGYTF
TRBV19	14	TRBJ2-5	CASSTPGLQETQYF
TRBV5-1	15	TRBJ1-1	CASSSQGFGNTEAFF
TRBV6-2/TRBV6-3	13	TRBJ2-3	CASRPSTGPSEYF
TRBV19	15	TRBJ2-5	CASSIDARAEETQYF
TRBV12-3/TRBV12-4	17	TRBJ2-7	CASSSWGGSGGSYEQYF
TRBV7-9	16	TRBJ2-5	CASSLVSGRKGETQYF
TRBV19	14	TRBJ1-5	CASSIVGSRQPQHF
TRBV7-3	14	TRBJ2-1	CASSFVSGSDEQFF
TRBV5-6	13	TRBJ1-2	CASSLWAGRGYTF
TRBV28	14	TRBJ1-6	CASSLIRGGAPLHF
TRBV7-2	19	TRBJ2-7	CASSLARMRGAVNSYEQYF
TRBV6-6	13	TRBJ2-5	CASIRWGEETQYF